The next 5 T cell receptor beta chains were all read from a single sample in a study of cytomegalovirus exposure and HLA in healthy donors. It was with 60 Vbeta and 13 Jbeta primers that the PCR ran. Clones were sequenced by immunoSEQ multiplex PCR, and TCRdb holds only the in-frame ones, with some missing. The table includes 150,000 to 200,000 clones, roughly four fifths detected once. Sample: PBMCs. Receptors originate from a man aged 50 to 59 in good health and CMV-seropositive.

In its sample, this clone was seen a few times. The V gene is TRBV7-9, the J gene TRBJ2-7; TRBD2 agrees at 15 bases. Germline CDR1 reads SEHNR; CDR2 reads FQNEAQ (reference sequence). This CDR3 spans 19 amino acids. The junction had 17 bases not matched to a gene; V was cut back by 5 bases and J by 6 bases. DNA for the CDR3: TGTGCCAGCAGCCCAGTAGGGACTAGCGGGAGGACGCATTGGTTCGAGCAGTACTTC. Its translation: CASSPVGTSGRTHWFEQYF.

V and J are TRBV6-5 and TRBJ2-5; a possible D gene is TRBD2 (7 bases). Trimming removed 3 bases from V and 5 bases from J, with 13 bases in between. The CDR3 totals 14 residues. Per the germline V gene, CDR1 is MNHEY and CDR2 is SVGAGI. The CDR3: CASSYGGGGETQYF. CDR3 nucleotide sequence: TGTGCCAGCAGTTATGGGGGGGGCGGTGAGACCCAGTACTTC.

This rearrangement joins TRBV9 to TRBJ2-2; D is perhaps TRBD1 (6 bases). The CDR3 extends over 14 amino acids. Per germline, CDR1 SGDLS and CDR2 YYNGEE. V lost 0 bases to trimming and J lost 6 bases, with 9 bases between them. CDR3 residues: CASSVGQVSGELFF. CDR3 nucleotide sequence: TGTGCCAGCAGCGTAGGACAGGTGTCCGGGGAGCTGTTTTTT.

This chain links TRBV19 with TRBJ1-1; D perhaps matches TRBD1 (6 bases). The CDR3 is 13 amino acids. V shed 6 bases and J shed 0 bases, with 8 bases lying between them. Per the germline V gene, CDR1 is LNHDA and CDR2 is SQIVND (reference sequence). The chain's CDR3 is CASRDRVNTEAFF. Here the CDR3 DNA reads TGTGCCAGTAGGGACAGAGTGAACACTGAAGCTTTCTTT.

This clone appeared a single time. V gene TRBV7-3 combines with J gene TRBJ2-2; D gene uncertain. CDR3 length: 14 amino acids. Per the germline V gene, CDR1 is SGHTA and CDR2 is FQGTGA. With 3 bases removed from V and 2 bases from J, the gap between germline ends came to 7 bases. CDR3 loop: CASSLTYNTGELFF. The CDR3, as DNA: TGTGCCAGCAGCTTGACTTATAACACCGGGGAGCTGTTTTTT.